This T cell receptor beta chain was captured by sequencing in a study of T cell repertoires in cytomegalovirus infection. General study findings and limits: CMV-specific HLA-C-restricted TCR beta clonotypes dominated the ex vivo response. Carriers of CMV and the relevant HLA type were discriminated by public TCR beta frequency.

As for this clonotype: What it binds is not known.

TCRdb processed the reads anew with MiXCR; each CDR3 protein has one entry. The repertoire consists of approximately 770,000 distinct CDR3 sequences, with 25% to 35% occurring once and the leading ten covering around 13%. This CDR3 is 16 amino acids long. In germline, CDR1 is SEHNR, CDR2 FQNEAQ (reference sequence). V lost 5 bases and J lost 0, with 14 bases in between. This receptor was taken from a human donor in good health (CMV status not recorded). Some clones in this sample may be carry-over from other donors' samples. Sequenced here: cultured CD8+ T cells from PBMCs, sampled from culture after CMV antigen stimulation. This rearrangement joins TRBV7-9 to TRBJ1-3; D call uncertain. The CDR3 DNA is TGTGCCAGCAGCCCTTCGACGGCCCTCTCTGGAAACACCATATATTTT. Protein sequence: CASSPSTALSGNTIYF.